The entry below describes one T cell receptor (beta chain). The sample originates from a study of blood T cell repertoires in COVID-19. The CDR3 is made up of 14 amino acids. Germline V gene lookup returns CDR1 SEHNR and CDR2 FQNEAQ (reference sequence). With 5 bases removed from V and 5 bases from J, the gap between germline ends came to 12 bases. Authors' methods: Nucleated cell counts were estimated from reference gene primer amplification. Method: immunoSEQ multiplex PCR; TCRdb's copy keeps in-frame clones and lacks some. V and J calls and clone size are those listed in that table; D and trimming were worked out from the DNA. The sample lists 250,000 to 400,000 clones; 89% were seen once. Participants had their cohort set by participant-reported clinical history.

V and J are TRBV7-9 and TRBJ1-4; D uncertain. The sequenced sample was PBMCs or T cells enriched from blood (not recorded which). This sequence was found in a man between 60 and 70 years old who had recovered from COVID-19. CDR3 nucleotides: TGTGCCAGCAGCGCGGAGAGGGTAAATGAAAAACTGTTTTTT. Its protein product is CASSAERVNEKLFF.